This entry describes one TCR beta chain. This specimen belongs to a study of PD-L1 blockade in urothelial cancer. About the study: Beginning in about 2014, patients received atezolizumab, given as 1,200 mg intravenously every 3 weeks.

TCRdb's table, derived via immunoSEQ multiplex PCR, lists solely in-frame clones and lacks some. The table lists tens of thousands of clones, roughly four fifths of them singletons. CDR1 SGDLS and CDR2 YYNGEE come from the germline V gene. Trimming at V came to 3 bases and at J to 5 bases, leaving 6 bases not matched to a gene. This CDR3 has 15 residues. The genes are TRBV9 and TRBJ2-5; 11 bases agree with TRBD1. The TCR originated in a man between 65 and 85 years old with urothelial cancer. This specimen was PBMCs, taken around atezolizumab (anti-PD-L1) treatment. The CDR3 loop reads CASSGGQGARETQYF. In DNA, the CDR3 is TGTGCCAGCAGCGGCGGACAGGGGGCTCGGGAGACCCAGTACTTC.